Below, 5 T cell receptor beta chains from the same sample are listed, as sequenced in a study of cytomegalovirus exposure and HLA in healthy donors. Researchers ran the PCR with 60 Vbeta and 13 Jbeta primers. The protocol was immunoSEQ multiplex PCR, while the TCRdb copy is restricted to in-frame clones and leaves out a portion. The table lists over 130,000 clones, more than 75% of them singletons, with 3.5% in the top ten. The sequenced sample was PBMCs. The receptor source for this set is a human donor in good health.

The J gene is TRBJ2-6, the V gene TRBV12-5, with 12 bases matching TRBD1. This CDR3 is 17 amino acids long. V gave up 6 bases and J gave up 4 bases; unmatched junction bases: 7. Per the germline V gene, CDR1 is LGHNT and CDR2 is FRNRAP. The CDR3: CASGWGDRGLGANVLTF. In nucleotides, the CDR3 is TGTGCTAGTGGCTGGGGGGACAGGGGGCTCGGGGCCAACGTCCTGACTTTC.

This clone was seen more than once but under ten times. CDR3 amino acids: CASSGRGIGYEQYF. As DNA, the CDR3 is TGTGCCAGCAGCGGGAGGGGGATAGGCTACGAGCAGTACTTC. The rearrangement links TRBV7-2 to TRBJ2-7, with D perhaps TRBD2 (7 bases). CDR1 is SGHTA, CDR2 FQGNSA, per germline. V lost 5 bases, J lost 3 bases, and 14 bases lay in between. The CDR3 loop spans 14 amino acids. The full variable domain, its missing parts supplied by reference TRBV7-2 and TRBJ2-7, is GAGVSQSPSNKVTEKGKDVELRCDPISGHTALYWYRQSLGQGLEFLIYFQGNSAPDKSGLPSDRFSAERTGGSVSTLTIQRTQQEDSAVYLCASSGRGIGYEQYFGPGTRLTVT.

The chain employs TRBV10-3 and TRBJ1-3, with 9 bases matching TRBD1. There are 15 residues in the CDR3. The trim removed 1 base at V and 4 bases at J, leaving 2 bases unmatched. Germline V CDR1 and CDR2: ENHRY, SYGVKD. The CDR3 loop reads CAISELGQGGNTIYF. DNA of the CDR3: TGTGCCATCAGTGAGTTGGGACAGGGCGGAAACACCATATATTTT.

The rearrangement uses TRBV7-9 and TRBJ1-1, with TRBD1 as a possible D gene (6 bases). V was clipped by 4 bases and J by 2 bases, with 11 bases between them. Germline values: CDR1 SEHNR, CDR2 FQNEAQ (reference sequence). This CDR3 has 14 amino acids. CDR3 bases: TGTGCCAGCAGCTCCAGGACAGCAAACACTGAAGCTTTCTTT. Its protein product is CASSSRTANTEAFF.

This chain uses TRBV21-1 with TRBJ1-1; the listed D gene, TRBD1, was not tested against the DNA. TRBV21-1 represents a pseudogene. The CDR3 runs to 11 residues. In DNA form, the CDR3 reads TGTGCCAGCAGGACAAACACTGAAGCTTTCTTT. It specifies CASRTNTEAFF.